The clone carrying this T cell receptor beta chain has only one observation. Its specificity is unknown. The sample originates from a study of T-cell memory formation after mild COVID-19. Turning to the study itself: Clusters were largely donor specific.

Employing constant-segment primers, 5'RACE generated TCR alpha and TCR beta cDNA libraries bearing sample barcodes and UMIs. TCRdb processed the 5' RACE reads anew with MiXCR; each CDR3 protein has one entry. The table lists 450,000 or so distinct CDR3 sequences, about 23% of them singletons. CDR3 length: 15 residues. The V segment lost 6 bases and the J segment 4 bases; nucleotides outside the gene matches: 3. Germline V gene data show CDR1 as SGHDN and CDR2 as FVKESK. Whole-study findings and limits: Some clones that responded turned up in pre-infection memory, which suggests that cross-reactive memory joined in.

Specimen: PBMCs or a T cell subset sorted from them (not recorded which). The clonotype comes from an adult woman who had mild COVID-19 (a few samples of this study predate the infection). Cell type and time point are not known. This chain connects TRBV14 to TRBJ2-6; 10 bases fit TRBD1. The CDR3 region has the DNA TGTGCCAGCAGTCGACAGGGGGCCGGGGCCAACGTCCTGACTTTC. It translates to CASSRQGAGANVLTF.